The 26 T cell receptor beta chains below all came from one sample that was sequenced in a study of blood T cell repertoires in COVID-19. Profiled with immunoSEQ multiplex PCR; TCRdb holds only in-frame clones, not every one. Altogether a few hundred thousand clones are present, more than 70% being singletons, with the ten largest covering 3.1%. Sequenced material: peripheral blood. The receptors here all came from a woman in her late teens or twenties with acute or convalescent COVID-19.

V is TRBV5-1 and J is TRBJ1-6; D possibly corresponds to TRBD1 (5 bases). The CDR3 runs to 17 residues. Trimming left V 4 bases short and J 7 bases short, with 21 bases between. CDR1 and CDR2 from the germline V gene are SGHRS and YFSETQ. The CDR3 DNA sequence: TGCGCCAGCAGCCCATGGAACCAAGGGGTTGCCAATTCACCCCTCCACTTT. As protein: CASSPWNQGVANSPLHF.

This rearrangement joins TRBV13 to TRBJ2-7; the D is unclear. Trimming left V 5 bases short and J 2 bases short, with 4 bases between. The V gene's germline CDR1 is PRHDT and CDR2 FYEKMQ (reference sequence). The CDR3 runs 11 residues. The CDR3 loop is CASSGAYEQYF. The CDR3 DNA reads TGTGCCAGCAGCGGAGCCTACGAGCAGTACTTC.

This clone was counted a few times. The CDR3 loop reads CAAGTGAQQYF. For the CDR3, the DNA is TGTGCCGCGGGGACCGGGGCGCAGCAGTACTTC. The chain carries TRBV24-1 and TRBJ2-7, with D possibly being TRBD2 (6 bases). Germline loops: CDR1 KGHDR, CDR2 SFDVKD. V dropped 12 bases and J dropped 8 bases, with 16 bases sitting between them. This CDR3 is built from 11 residues.

The rearrangement joins TRBV4-3 to TRBJ2-2; TRBD2 aligns across 9 bases. The V gene's germline CDR1 is LGHNA and CDR2 YSLEER. The J segment lost 0 bases and the V segment lost 0 bases, leaving 11 bases of the junction unmatched. The CDR3 extends over 20 amino acids. CDR3: CASSQEWLAGTKTNTGELFF. The CDR3 DNA sequence: TGCGCCAGCAGCCAAGAGTGGCTAGCGGGGACCAAGACGAACACCGGGGAGCTGTTTTTT.

The V and J genes are TRBV27 and TRBJ2-2, with 10 bases aligning to TRBD2. Per the germline V gene, CDR1 is MNHEY and CDR2 is SMNVEV (reference sequence). This CDR3 contains 19 residues. Trimming took 1 base from V and 1 from J; bases not matched to a gene: 9. CDR3 bases: TGTGCCAGCAGTTTATTGTCTAGCGGGAGCATCGGGAACACCGGGGAGCTGTTTTTT. It encodes CASSLLSSGSIGNTGELFF.

In this sample, this clone turned up many times. The chain has TRBV2 and TRBJ2-2; TRBD2 agrees at 12 bases. CDR1 and CDR2 from the germline V gene are SNHLY and FYNNEI. Germline trimming cut 3 bases from V and 7 bases from J; bases unmatched to any gene: 3. The CDR3 consists of 15 residues. Here the CDR3 reads CASSELAGGDGELFF. DNA of the CDR3: TGTGCCAGCAGTGAGCTAGCGGGAGGGGACGGGGAGCTGTTTTTT.

This clone showed up many times. This sequence joins TRBV21-1 and TRBJ1-3. TRBV21-1 is recorded as a pseudogene. CDR3 length equals 15 residues. CDR3 residues: CASSKGPGSLDTIYF. The CDR3 DNA is TGTGCCAGCAGCAAAGGGCCGGGGTCCCTGGACACCATATATTTT.

The rearrangement links TRBV30 to TRBJ1-4; no clear D gene. The length of the CDR3 is 14 residues. Germline V lookup: CDR1 GTSNPN, CDR2 SVGIG (reference sequence). The V end was cut by 5 bases, the J end by 7 bases, with 17 bases between. CDR3 residues: CAWESIGSPEKLFF. CDR3 DNA sequence: TGTGCCTGGGAGTCCATTGGGAGCCCTGAAAAACTGTTTTTT.

The CDR3 region is CASSLVLAGEEETQYF. CDR3 sequence (DNA): TGTGCCAGCAGCTTAGTTCTAGCGGGAGAAGAAGAGACCCAGTACTTC. The chain has TRBV7-6 and TRBJ2-5; 10 bases match TRBD2. The CDR3 totals 16 residues. CDR1 and CDR2 (germline): SGHVS, FNYEAQ. Trimming at V came to 1 base and at J to 3 bases, leaving 5 bases not matched to a gene.

The chain carries TRBV7-6 and TRBJ2-3, with 11 bases lining up with TRBD2. This CDR3 has 17 residues. CDR1 and CDR2 from the germline V gene are SGHVS and FNYEAQ. V lost 5 bases to trimming and J lost 0 bases; unmatched junction nucleotides: 7. The CDR3 region is CASSAPLAGASTDTQYF. Written as DNA, the CDR3 is TGTGCCAGCAGCGCCCCACTAGCGGGAGCGAGCACAGATACGCAGTATTTT.

V and J are TRBV30 and TRBJ1-6, with 8 bases matching TRBD1. Germline loops: CDR1 GTSNPN, CDR2 SVGIG (reference sequence). The CDR3 covers 15 residues. Trimming cost V 3 bases and J 7 bases; bases outside gene matches: 8. This CDR3 reads CAWRVDRARNSPLHF. The CDR3 DNA is TGTGCCTGGAGAGTGGACAGGGCCCGCAATTCACCCCTCCACTTT.

This clone occurred once. V is TRBV27 and J is TRBJ2-1; 10 positions match TRBD1. V shed 4 bases, J shed 9 bases, and the junction held 6 bases outside the gene matches. Germline CDR1 MNHEY, CDR2 SMNVEV (reference sequence). This CDR3 has 14 amino acids. The CDR3 loop is CASSWGQGMGEQFF. The CDR3 coding sequence is TGTGCCAGCAGTTGGGGACAGGGGATGGGTGAGCAGTTCTTC.

This clone showed up just once. The chain has TRBV5-6 and TRBJ2-3; 10 bases map to TRBD2. This CDR3 has 15 residues. The ends lost 3 bases at V and 1 base at J; junction bases unmatched: 2. Germline V lookup: CDR1 SGHDT, CDR2 YYEEEE. Here the CDR3 reads CASSYGTSGTDTQYF. CDR3 DNA sequence: TGTGCCAGCAGCTACGGGACTAGCGGCACAGATACGCAGTATTTT.

This chain joins TRBV19 and TRBJ2-5, with 7 bases identical to TRBD2. CDR1 is LNHDA, CDR2 SQIVND, per germline (reference sequence). The CDR3 is 15 amino acids. The ends lost 3 bases at V and 6 bases at J; junction bases unmatched: 10. CDR3 bases: TGTGCCAGTAGTATGGGTGCAGGGAGGGCTCAGACCCAGTACTTC. It yields the protein CASSMGAGRAQTQYF.

V and J are TRBV19 and TRBJ2-1, with 8 bases that match TRBD2. CDR3 length: 14 amino acids. V was pared by 4 bases and J by 3 bases, with 2 bases of the junction left unmatched. Germline CDR1 LNHDA, CDR2 SQIVND (reference sequence). CDR3 protein: CASSTGGDYNEQFF. The CDR3 DNA sequence: TGTGCCAGTAGTACGGGGGGGGACTACAATGAGCAGTTCTTC.

The genes are TRBV5-6 and TRBJ1-1; D remains ambiguous. CDR3 size: 13 residues. The germline gives CDR1 SGHDT, CDR2 YYEEEE. Trimming stripped 1 base from V and 1 base from J, with 5 bases between. This chain's CDR3 is CASSLRRNTEAFF. The CDR3 DNA follows: TGTGCCAGCAGCTTGCGCAGGAACACTGAAGCTTTCTTT.

The V gene is TRBV3-1 (or the pseudogene TRBV3-2), the J gene TRBJ2-7, with a possible D match to TRBD1 (6 bases). The CDR3 length is 15 residues. Per the germline V gene, CDR1 is LGHDT and CDR2 is YNNKEL (reference sequence). Trimming left V 6 bases short and J 3 bases short, with 18 bases between. This CDR3 reads CASRNSGEGDYEQYF. CDR3 DNA: TGTGCCAGCAGGAACTCAGGAGAGGGGGACTACGAGCAGTACTTC.

The chain links TRBV5-1 to TRBJ2-2, with TRBD2 matching over 14 bases. The CDR3 covers 15 residues. After removal of 4 bases from V and 6 bases from J, the junction contained 2 bases not matched to a gene. CDR1 is SGHRS, CDR2 YFSETQ, per germline. Here the CDR3 reads CASSQGLAGAGELFF. In DNA, the CDR3 is TGCGCCAGCAGCCAGGGACTAGCGGGAGCCGGGGAGCTGTTTTTT.

The chain joins TRBV3-1 (or the pseudogene TRBV3-2) to TRBJ2-7; tentative D call: TRBD2 (6 bases). The CDR3 totals 16 residues. Germline V gives CDR1 LGHDT, CDR2 YNNKEL (reference sequence). The V and J ends lost 1 base and 2 bases respectively, with 15 bases between them. The DNA of the CDR3 is TGTGCCAGCAGCCAAGGGGCCGGAGCGGGCACCTACGAGCAGTACTTC. Protein sequence: CASSQGAGAGTYEQYF.

V gene TRBV18 combines with J gene TRBJ2-7; 10 nucleotides align to TRBD1. This CDR3 contains 14 residues. Germline CDR1 and CDR2: KGHSH and LQKENI. The ends lost 3 bases at V and 6 bases at J; junction bases unmatched: 5. In DNA, the CDR3 is TGTGCCAGCTCACCCGGGACAGGGGCTTTCGAGCAGTACTTC. Translating it yields CASSPGTGAFEQYF.

V usage is TRBV28 and J usage is TRBJ1-5; D may be TRBD1 (6 bases). This CDR3 region has 15 residues. Germline assignment: CDR1 MDHEN and CDR2 SYDVKM. Trimming removed 4 bases at V and 4 bases at J, with 14 bases between. The CDR3 loop reads CASSSGQGSNQPQHF. The DNA for the CDR3 is TGTGCCAGCAGTTCAGGGCAGGGGTCGAATCAGCCCCAGCATTTT.

This chain joins TRBV5-1 and TRBJ2-1, with a weak D call TRBD1 (6 bases). Trimming took off 4 bases at V and 3 bases at J, with 14 bases between the two ends. Germline V gene data show CDR1 as SGHRS and CDR2 as YFSETQ. The CDR3 is made up of 15 amino acids. The CDR3 coding sequence is TGCGCCAGCAGCCACCGGGACACGAGCTACAATGAGCAGTTCTTC. The encoded protein is CASSHRDTSYNEQFF.

The genes are TRBV6-2 or TRBV6-3 and TRBJ2-7; D possibly corresponds to TRBD2 (6 bases). In germline, CDR1 is MNHEY, CDR2 SVGEGT. The V end lost 7 bases, the J end lost 3 bases, and 19 bases lay between the germline ends. This CDR3 is built from 15 residues. The CDR3 nucleotides read TGTGCCAGCACCCCCGGCTCGGGGGTTAACTACGAGCAGTACTTC. Amino acids: CASTPGSGVNYEQYF.

The chain joins TRBV30 to TRBJ2-7, with 10 bases identical to TRBD1. Germline CDR1 and CDR2: GTSNPN and SVGIG (reference sequence). The CDR3 covers 14 residues. Trimming cost V 6 bases and J 4 bases; bases outside gene matches: 9. The CDR3 DNA reads TGTGCCTGTACCCCGGGACAGGGGATTTACGAGCAGTACTTC. Translating gives CACTPGQGIYEQYF.

This chain links TRBV14 with TRBJ1-5; no reliable D call. This CDR3 is 13 amino acids long. V was trimmed by 0 bases and J by 7 bases, leaving 7 bases between them. CDR1 is SGHDN, CDR2 FVKESK, per germline. The CDR3 DNA reads TGTGCCAGCAGCCAAGAACGAGGGCAGCCCCAGCATTTT. Translation gives CASSQERGQPQHF.

The V call is TRBV9, the J call TRBJ2-7; D is undetermined. Germline values: CDR1 SGDLS, CDR2 YYNGEE. The CDR3 loop spans 14 amino acids. The V and J ends lost 4 bases and 6 bases respectively, with 17 bases between them. CDR3 region: CASSPALMVSEQYF. CDR3 coding DNA: TGTGCCAGCAGCCCCGCGCTGATGGTCTCCGAGCAGTACTTC.